The rows below give T cell receptor beta chains drawn from one sample of a study of OX40 agonist ivuxolimab in advanced cancers. Profiling relied on immunoSEQ multiplex PCR, and the TCRdb table lists in-frame clones only, not all of them. This sample yields about 86,000 clones, of which 90% to 95% are seen a single time; more than 0.95% belongs to the top ten. Source: CD4+ or CD8+ T cells sorted from blood, taken in a trial of the OX40 agonist ivuxolimab. Receptors were obtained from an adult with an advanced solid tumor such as melanoma, head and neck, liver or kidney cancer. CDR3s include the opening cysteine and the closing phenylalanine or tryptophan. A D gene is named only where the DNA matches it firmly. Expanded clones get a size class; other rows say once, few or many, or leave the size out.

clone size	V gene	D gene	J gene	CDR3 protein	CDR3 DNA
.	TRBV6-5	.	TRBJ2-7	CASSPPGSYEQYF	TGTGCCAGCAGTCCCCCCGGGAGCTACGAGCAGTACTTC
.	TRBV2	TRBD2	TRBJ2-5	CASSEGLAGGQSNLETQYF	TGTGCCAGCAGTGAAGGACTAGCGGGAGGGCAGAGTAATCTGGAGACCCAGTACTTC
once	TRBV7-9	.	TRBJ2-2	CASSPRLMVAKTGELFF	TGTGCCAGCAGCCCCCGTTTAATGGTAGCAAAGACCGGGGAGCTGTTTTTT
.	TRBV28	.	TRBJ2-5	CASIVSGVPETQYF	TGTGCCAGCATCGTGTCGGGAGTACCAGAGACCCAGTACTTC
few	TRBV4-1	.	TRBJ2-4	CASSQLNLAKNIQYF	TGCGCCAGCAGCCAATTAAATCTAGCCAAAAACATTCAGTACTTC
.	TRBV6-1	.	TRBJ2-1	CASSSEGAHEQFF	TGTGCCAGCAGTTCCGAAGGGGCCCATGAGCAGTTCTTC
.	TRBV7-2	.	TRBJ1-4	CASSFSSSTNEKLFF	TGTGCCAGCAGCTTCTCTTCATCAACTAATGAAAAACTGTTTTTT
.	TRBV4-3	TRBD2	TRBJ2-7	CASSRQLAGSYEQYF	TGCGCCAGCAGCCGGCAACTAGCGGGCTCCTACGAGCAGTACTTC
.	TRBV15	.	TRBJ2-1	CATSRVSDEQFF	TGTGCCACCAGCAGAGTTTCCGATGAGCAGTTCTTC
.	TRBV5-1	TRBD1	TRBJ2-2	CASKTGGVNGELFF	TGCGCCAGTAAGACAGGGGGTGTGAACGGGGAGCTGTTTTTT
.	TRBV7-2	.	TRBJ1-3	CASSSPGIFSGNTIYF	TGTGCCAGCAGCTCCCCAGGGATTTTTTCCGGAAACACCATATATTTT
.	TRBV18	TRBD1	TRBJ2-7	CASSPGQGPYEQYF	TGTGCCAGCTCACCGGGACAGGGACCCTACGAGCAGTACTTC
.	TRBV9	.	TRBJ1-3	CASSDRDASSGNTIYF	TGTGCCAGCAGCGATCGGGACGCAAGCTCTGGAAACACCATATATTTT
once	TRBV23-1	.	TRBJ2-7	CACRRVHEQYF	TGCGCGTGTAGGAGGGTTCACGAGCAGTACTTC
.	TRBV30	.	TRBJ1-4	CAWSVRGGGEKLFF	TGTGCCTGGAGTGTCAGGGGTGGTGGTGAAAAACTGTTTTTT
.	TRBV15	TRBD1	TRBJ2-3	CATSRGTARTDTQYF	TGTGCCACCAGCAGGGGGACAGCCCGAACAGATACGCAGTATTTT
.	TRBV11-2	.	TRBJ2-2	CASSLHRDTGELFF	TGTGCCAGCAGCTTACACCGGGACACCGGGGAGCTGTTTTTT
.	TRBV28	.	TRBJ2-7	CASISPNYEQYF	TGTGCCAGCATAAGCCCTAACTACGAGCAGTACTTC
.	TRBV5-8	TRBD1	TRBJ2-7	CASSLVTGGTYEQYF	TGTGCCAGCAGCTTGGTGACAGGGGGCACCTACGAGCAGTACTTC
.	TRBV9	.	TRBJ2-3	CASSPRTGTDTQYF	TGTGCCAGCAGCCCAAGGACTGGCACAGATACGCAGTATTTT
.	TRBV10-3	TRBD1	TRBJ1-2	CAISQGQVNYGYTF	TGTGCCATCAGCCAGGGACAGGTCAACTATGGCTACACCTTC
.	TRBV19	TRBD2	TRBJ2-7	CASSIGGSPPYEQYF	TGTGCCAGTAGTATAGGCGGGAGCCCTCCCTACGAGCAGTACTTC
.	TRBV11-2	.	TRBJ2-7	CASSQEDSPYEQYF	TGTGCCAGCAGCCAAGAGGACAGTCCCTACGAGCAGTACTTC
.	TRBV29-1	TRBD2	TRBJ2-5	CSVERLAGGGTQYF	TGCAGCGTTGAAAGACTAGCGGGAGGGGGGACCCAGTACTTC